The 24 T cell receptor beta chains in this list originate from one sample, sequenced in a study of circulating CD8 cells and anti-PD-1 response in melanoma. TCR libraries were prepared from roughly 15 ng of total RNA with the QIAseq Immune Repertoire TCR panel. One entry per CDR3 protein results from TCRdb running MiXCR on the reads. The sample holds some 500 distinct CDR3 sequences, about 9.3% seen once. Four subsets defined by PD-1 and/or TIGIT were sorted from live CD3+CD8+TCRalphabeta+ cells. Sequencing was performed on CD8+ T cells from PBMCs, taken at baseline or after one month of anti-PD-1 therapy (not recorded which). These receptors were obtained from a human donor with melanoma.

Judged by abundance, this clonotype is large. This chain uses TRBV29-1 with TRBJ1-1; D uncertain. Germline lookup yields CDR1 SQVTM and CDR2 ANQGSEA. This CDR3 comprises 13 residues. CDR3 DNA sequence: TGCACCACCGGCGGGTGGGGGAACACTGAAGCTTTCTTT. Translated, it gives CTTGGWGNTEAFF.

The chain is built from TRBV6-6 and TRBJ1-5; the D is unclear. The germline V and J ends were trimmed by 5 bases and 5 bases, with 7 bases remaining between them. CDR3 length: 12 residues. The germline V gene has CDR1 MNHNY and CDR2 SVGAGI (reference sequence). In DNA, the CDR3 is TGTGCCAGCAGTGCGGTTGATCAGCCCCAGCATTTT. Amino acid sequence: CASSAVDQPQHF.

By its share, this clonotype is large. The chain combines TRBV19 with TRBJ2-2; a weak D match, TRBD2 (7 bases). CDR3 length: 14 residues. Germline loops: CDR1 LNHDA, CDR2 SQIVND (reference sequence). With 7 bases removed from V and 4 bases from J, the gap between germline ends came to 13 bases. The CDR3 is CASKGGATTGELFF. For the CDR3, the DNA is TGTGCCAGTAAGGGGGGGGCGACCACCGGGGAGCTGTTTTTT.

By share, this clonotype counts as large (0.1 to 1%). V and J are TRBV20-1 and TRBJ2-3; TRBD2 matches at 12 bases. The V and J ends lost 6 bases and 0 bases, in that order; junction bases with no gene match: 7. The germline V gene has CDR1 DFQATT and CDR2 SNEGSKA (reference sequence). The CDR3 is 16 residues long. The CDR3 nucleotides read TGCAGTGCATGGACTAGCGGGGAGCCTAGCACAGATACGCAGTATTTT. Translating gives CSAWTSGEPSTDTQYF.

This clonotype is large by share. CDR3 sequence (DNA): TGCAGTGCTAGAAGGAGCACTGAAGCTTTCTTT. This translates into CSARRSTEAFF. This chain uses TRBV20-1 with TRBJ1-1, with D hard to call. CDR1 DFQATT and CDR2 SNEGSKA come from the germline V gene (reference sequence). The CDR3 consists of 11 residues. Trimming shortened V by 2 bases and J by 4 bases, and 5 bases separated the two germline ends.

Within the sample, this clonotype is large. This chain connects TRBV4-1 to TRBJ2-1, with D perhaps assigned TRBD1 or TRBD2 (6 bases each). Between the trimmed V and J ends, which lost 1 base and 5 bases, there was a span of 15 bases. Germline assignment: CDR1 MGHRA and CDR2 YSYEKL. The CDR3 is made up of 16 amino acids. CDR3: CASSQGTGTSDNEQFF. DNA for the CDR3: TGCGCCAGCAGCCAAGGAACAGGGACTTCTGACAATGAGCAGTTCTTC.

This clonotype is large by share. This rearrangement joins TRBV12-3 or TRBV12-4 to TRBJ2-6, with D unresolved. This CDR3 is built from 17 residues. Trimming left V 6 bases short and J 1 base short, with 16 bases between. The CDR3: CASSAGQEESGANVLTF. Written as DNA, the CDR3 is TGTGCCAGCAGCGCCGGGCAAGAAGAGTCTGGGGCCAACGTCCTGACTTTC.

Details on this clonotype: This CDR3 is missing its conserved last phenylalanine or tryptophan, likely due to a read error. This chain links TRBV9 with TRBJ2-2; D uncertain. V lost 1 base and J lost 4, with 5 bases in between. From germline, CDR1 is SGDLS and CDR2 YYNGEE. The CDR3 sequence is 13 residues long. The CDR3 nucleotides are TGTGCCAGCAGCGTACGGACCACCGGGGAGCTGTTTTCT. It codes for CASSVRTTGELFS.

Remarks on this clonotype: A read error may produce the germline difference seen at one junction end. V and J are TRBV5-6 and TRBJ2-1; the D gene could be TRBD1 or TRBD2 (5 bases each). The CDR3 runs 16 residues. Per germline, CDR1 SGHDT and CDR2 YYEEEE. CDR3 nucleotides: TGCGCCAGCAGCCCAAGGGACGGGAAGGGAAACAATGAGCAGCTCTTC. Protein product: CASSPRDGKGNNEQLF.

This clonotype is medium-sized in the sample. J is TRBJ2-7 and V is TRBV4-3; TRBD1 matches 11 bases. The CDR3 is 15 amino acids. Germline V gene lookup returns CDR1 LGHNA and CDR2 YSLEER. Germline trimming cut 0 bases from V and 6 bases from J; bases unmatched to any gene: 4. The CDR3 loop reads CASSQDGTGGIEQYF. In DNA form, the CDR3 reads TGCGCCAGCAGCCAAGACGGGACAGGGGGAATCGAGCAGTACTTC.

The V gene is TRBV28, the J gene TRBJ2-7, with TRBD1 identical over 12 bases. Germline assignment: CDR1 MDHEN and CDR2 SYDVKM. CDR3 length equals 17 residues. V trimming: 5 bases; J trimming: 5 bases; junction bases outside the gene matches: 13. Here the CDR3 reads CASSPQGRGQGADEQYF. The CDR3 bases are TGTGCCAGCAGTCCCCAGGGAAGGGGACAGGGGGCGGACGAGCAGTACTTC.

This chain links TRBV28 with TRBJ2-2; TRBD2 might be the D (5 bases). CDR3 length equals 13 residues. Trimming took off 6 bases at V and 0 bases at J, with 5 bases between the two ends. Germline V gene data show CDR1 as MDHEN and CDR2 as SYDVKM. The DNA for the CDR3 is TGTGCCAGCAGGCGGGCGAACACCGGGGAGCTGTTTTTT. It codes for CASRRANTGELFF.

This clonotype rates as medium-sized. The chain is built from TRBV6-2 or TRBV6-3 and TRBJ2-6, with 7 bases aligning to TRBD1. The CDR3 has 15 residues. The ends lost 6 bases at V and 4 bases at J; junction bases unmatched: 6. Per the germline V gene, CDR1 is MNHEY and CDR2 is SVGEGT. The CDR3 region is CASSSTGDGANVLTF. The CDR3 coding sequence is TGTGCCAGCAGCTCAACAGGGGACGGGGCCAACGTCCTGACTTTC.

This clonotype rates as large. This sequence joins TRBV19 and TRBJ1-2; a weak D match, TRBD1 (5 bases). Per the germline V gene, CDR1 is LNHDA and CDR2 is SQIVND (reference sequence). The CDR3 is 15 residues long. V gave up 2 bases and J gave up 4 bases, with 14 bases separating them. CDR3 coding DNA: TGTGCCAGTAGTATAACAGCGTCCAGGGTCTATGGCTACACCTTC. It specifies CASSITASRVYGYTF.

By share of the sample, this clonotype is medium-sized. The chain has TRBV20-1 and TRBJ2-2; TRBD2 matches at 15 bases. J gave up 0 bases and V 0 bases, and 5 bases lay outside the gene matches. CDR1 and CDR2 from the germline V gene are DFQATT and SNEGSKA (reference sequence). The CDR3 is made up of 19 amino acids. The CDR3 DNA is TGCAGTGCTAGAGATCGGGGACTAGCGGGGGGCGCGAACACCGGGGAGCTGTTTTTT. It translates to CSARDRGLAGGANTGELFF.

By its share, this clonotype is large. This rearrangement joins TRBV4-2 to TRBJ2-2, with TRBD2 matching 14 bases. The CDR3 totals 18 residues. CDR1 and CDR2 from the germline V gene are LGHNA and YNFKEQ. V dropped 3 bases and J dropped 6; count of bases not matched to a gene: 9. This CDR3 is CASSHEGTSGGGAGELFF. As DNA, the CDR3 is TGTGCCAGCAGCCACGAGGGGACTAGCGGGGGTGGAGCCGGGGAGCTGTTTTTT.

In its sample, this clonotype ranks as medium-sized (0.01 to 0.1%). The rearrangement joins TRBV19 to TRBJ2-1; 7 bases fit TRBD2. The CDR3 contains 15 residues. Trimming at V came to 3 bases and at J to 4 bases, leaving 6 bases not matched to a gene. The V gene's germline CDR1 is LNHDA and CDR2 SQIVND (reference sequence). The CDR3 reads CASSIGAGIYNEQFF. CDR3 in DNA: TGTGCCAGTAGTATCGGAGCGGGAATTTACAATGAGCAGTTCTTC.

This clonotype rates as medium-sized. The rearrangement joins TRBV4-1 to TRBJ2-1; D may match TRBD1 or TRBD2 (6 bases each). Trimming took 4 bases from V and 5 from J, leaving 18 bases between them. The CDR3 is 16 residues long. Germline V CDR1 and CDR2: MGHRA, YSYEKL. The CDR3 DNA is TGCGCCAGCAGCCGAGGAACAGGGACTTCTGACAATGAGCAGTTCTTC. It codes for CASSRGTGTSDNEQFF.

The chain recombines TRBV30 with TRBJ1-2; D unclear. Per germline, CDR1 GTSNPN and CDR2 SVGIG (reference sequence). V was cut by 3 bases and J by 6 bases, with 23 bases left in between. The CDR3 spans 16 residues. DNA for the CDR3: TGTGCCTGGAGGGCAGTCCCGGACCGGATTAGGCATGGCTACACCTTC. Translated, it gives CAWRAVPDRIRHGYTF.

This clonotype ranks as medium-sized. This CDR3 reads CASSARDRSFYNEQFF. The CDR3, as DNA: TGTGCCAGCAGCGCCCGGGACAGAAGTTTCTACAATGAGCAGTTCTTC. This chain links TRBV7-2 with TRBJ2-1; TRBD1 matches 7 bases. The CDR3 sequence is 16 residues long. From germline, CDR1 is SGHTA and CDR2 FQGNSA. The trim removed 5 bases at V and 3 bases at J, leaving 10 bases unmatched.

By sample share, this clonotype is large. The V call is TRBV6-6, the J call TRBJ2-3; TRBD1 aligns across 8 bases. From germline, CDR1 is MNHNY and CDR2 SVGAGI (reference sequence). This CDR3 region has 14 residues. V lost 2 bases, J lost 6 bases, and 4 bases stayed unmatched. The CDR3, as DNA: TGTGCCAGCAGTTACGTGCAGGGGGCGGATACGCAGTATTTT. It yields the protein CASSYVQGADTQYF.

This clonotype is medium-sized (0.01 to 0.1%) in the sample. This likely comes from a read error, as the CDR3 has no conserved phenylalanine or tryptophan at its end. CDR3: CASSPQLASSYNEQFL. CDR3 nucleotide sequence: TGTGCCAGCAGCCCGCAACTAGCTTCGTCCTACAATGAGCAGTTCCTC. The gene calls are TRBV7-6 and TRBJ2-1; a weak D match, TRBD2 (6 bases). With 5 bases removed from V and 1 base from J, the gap between germline ends came to 15 bases. Germline CDR1 and CDR2: SGHVS and FNYEAQ. This CDR3 is built from 16 residues.

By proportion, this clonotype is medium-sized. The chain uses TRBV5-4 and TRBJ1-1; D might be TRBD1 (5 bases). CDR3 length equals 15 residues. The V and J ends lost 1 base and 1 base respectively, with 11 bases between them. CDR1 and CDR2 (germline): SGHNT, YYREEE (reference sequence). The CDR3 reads CASSLRQTGNTEAFF. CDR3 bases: TGTGCCAGCAGCTTGAGACAGACCGGGAACACTGAAGCTTTCTTT.

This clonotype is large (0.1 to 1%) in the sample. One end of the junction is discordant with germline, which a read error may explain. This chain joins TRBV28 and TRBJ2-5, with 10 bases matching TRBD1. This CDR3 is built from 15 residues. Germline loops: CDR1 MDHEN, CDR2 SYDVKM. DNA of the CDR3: TGTGCCAGCACCCTACCGGGACAGGGGCAAGAGGCCCAGTACTTC. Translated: CASTLPGQGQEAQYF.